The entry below gives a single T cell receptor (beta chain) sequence along with its context. A few counts support this clone. This clone's antigen is unknown. No clone much larger than this one lies a single base away; base qualities are absent. This record comes from a study of T cell responses to AZD1222 COVID-19 vaccine (dated by TCRdb to about 2021). For the wider study: Because spike-specific TCR depth and breadth did not differ between the two schedules, AZD1222 recipients who got a second dose at roughly 4 weeks were pooled with those who got a second dose at roughly 12 weeks. A total of about 230 trial participants underwent TCR sequencing, of whom around 200 received two doses of AZD1222 and about 25 received two doses of the MenACWY control vaccine. Trial participants were enrolled by age into subgroups of 18-55, 56-69 and 70-plus years, and about 150, 27 and 61 TCR-sequenced participants, respectively, were included in these subgroups.

Cut back by 3 bases and 7 bases, the V and J ends lie 12 bases apart. CDR1 SNHLY and CDR2 FYNNEI are derived from the germline V gene. The CDR3 sequence holds 14 residues, the cysteine and phenylalanine included. Only CDR3 DNA remains: 42 bases, in frame from the first base. What the authors observed across the whole study: CD4 TCRs associated with the vaccine covered the entire spike protein, and the dominant responses were in regions 160-218 and 743-854. Spike-specific TCR breadth and depth rose significantly after two AZD1222 doses compared with day 0 and with MenACWY recipients. No day 14 peak-response samples were available, so repertoires were characterized only after the peak T cell response. Most participants were white British and females outnumbered males, and the authors suggested that clonal diversity may have been underestimated. The 56-69-year group was small, and its depth increase did not reach significance, likely because of low power. Only five to seven AZD1222 recipients were SARS-CoV-2 seropositive at baseline, limiting conclusions about previously exposed vaccinees. Nearly half of unique spike-specific TCRs reportedly recognized epitopes outside regions mutated in the B.1.351 and B.1.1.7 variants.

The CDR3 regions of human TCRbeta chains were analyzed by immunosequencing. Per the original workflow: TCRs in the repertoires were matched against a reference library of SARS-CoV-2-specific TCRs that had been generated with the MIRA antigen-specificity platform. Breadth meant the fraction of unique TCRs that were SARS-CoV-2-associated, whereas depth meant the fraction of total T cells that were SARS-CoV-2-associated. Each spike-specific TCR was assigned to its reactive spike region and to a CD4 or CD8 class using the MIRA data. Log10-transformed breadth and depth values were compared by one-way ANOVA with Sidak's multiple comparisons tests. Imported from immuneACCESS, the table was reduced by TCRdb to in-frame sequences with V and J called. These copies leave out some clones; in studies compared against another copy, an unresolved V gene accounts for under half, and the cause of the remainder is not known. D and trimming were read from the DNA, whereas the V and J calls and clone size are those reported in that table. The sample yields approximately 110,000 clones; 87% were counted once. The ten largest make up around 1.2% of the sample.

Taken with the paper, the label for time point translates to: baseline before first vaccination. Samples from vaccinated people were obtained from the UK trials COV001 and COV002, which included a single-blind randomized controlled phase 2/3 trial of AZD1222 (ChAdOx1 nCoV-19) in healthy adults. For TCRbeta chain sequencing, PBMC samples from trial participants were taken at day 0 and at day 28 after the second dose. The specimen was peripheral blood, collected on day 0 of AZD1222 vaccination. The chain is made from TRBV2 and TRBJ2-2; there is no confident call for the D gene. This TCR derives from an adult in good health. The CDR3 protein sequence reads: CASSDSRADGELFF. The DNA sequence is as follows: TGTGCCAGCAGTGACTCCCGCGCGGACGGGGAGCTGTTTTTT.